Shown below are 13 T cell receptor beta chains from a single sample sequenced in a study of blood T cell repertoires in COVID-19. Using immunoSEQ multiplex PCR, the repertoire was profiled, and TCRdb retains in-frame clones only, with some absent. The data show about 290,000 clones, 89% seen once. Sequencing was performed on peripheral blood. These receptors came from a woman in her twenties or thirties with COVID-19, enrolled during active disease.

This clone has a single count. The chain couples TRBV9 to TRBJ2-7, with 14 positions matching TRBD2. CDR1 is SGDLS and CDR2 is YYNGEE in the germline V gene. V shed 4 bases and J 6 bases; nucleotides not matched to a gene: 3. The CDR3 is made up of 14 amino acids. Written as DNA, the CDR3 is TGTGCCAGCAGCCCCGGGACTAGCGGGGGCGAGCAGTACTTC. Translating it yields CASSPGTSGGEQYF. Variable domain in full (rest from reference TRBV9 and TRBJ2-7): DSGVTQTPKHLITATGQRVTLRCSPRSGDLSVYWYQQSLDQGLQFLIQYYNGEERAKGNILERFSAQQFPDLHSELNLSSLELGDSALYFCASSPGTSGGEQYFGPGTRLTVT.

The genes are TRBV6-5 and TRBJ2-3; TRBD2 might be the D (6 bases). In germline, CDR1 is MNHEY, CDR2 SVGAGI. Trimming left V 5 bases short and J 0 bases short, with 12 bases between. The CDR3 is 15 residues long. In DNA form, the CDR3 reads TGTGCCAGCAGTCTGGGTGCGGGGAGCACAGATACGCAGTATTTT. This sequence encodes CASSLGAGSTDTQYF.

The chain employs TRBV5-6 and TRBJ1-1, with unresolved D. The CDR3 spans 14 residues. The germline V gene encodes CDR1 SGHDT and CDR2 YYEEEE. The V and J ends lost 2 bases and 8 bases respectively, with 16 bases between them. The CDR3 reads CASSFFADSREAFF. In DNA, the CDR3 is TGTGCCAGCAGCTTCTTTGCGGATTCTAGGGAAGCTTTCTTT.

The CDR3 sequence is CASSLDPGIGYTF. CDR3 nucleotides: TGTGCCAGCAGCTTAGATCCCGGGATCGGCTACACCTTC. The chain carries TRBV11-2 and TRBJ1-2, with D uncertain. The CDR3 loop spans 13 amino acids. V lost 0 bases to trimming and J lost 8 bases, with 10 bases between them. The germline V gene encodes CDR1 SGHAT and CDR2 FQNNGV.

The V and J genes are TRBV29-1 and TRBJ1-2; D is undetermined. V shed 8 bases and J shed 2 bases, with 15 bases lying between them. Germline V gene lookup returns CDR1 SQVTM and CDR2 ANQGSEA. The CDR3 consists of 13 residues. In nucleotides, the CDR3 is TGCAGCACCGCAGTGGGCTTCAACTATGGCTACACCTTC. It encodes CSTAVGFNYGYTF.

The V call is TRBV19, the J call TRBJ1-6, with 7 positions matching TRBD1. The CDR3 is 14 amino acids. Losses at the gene ends were 10 bases for V and 7 bases for J; bases not matched to a gene: 10. CDR1 is LNHDA and CDR2 is SQIVND in the germline V gene (reference sequence). The chain's CDR3 is CATPTGFKNSPLHF. In DNA, the CDR3 is TGTGCCACTCCGACAGGGTTCAAGAATTCACCCCTCCACTTT.

This chain connects TRBV18 to TRBJ1-6; tentative D call: TRBD1 (5 bases). Trimming pared 6 bases from V and 7 bases from J, leaving 16 bases between. This CDR3 has 15 residues. Germline V gives CDR1 KGHSH, CDR2 LQKENI. The CDR3 reads CASSTGGHPNSPLHF. For the CDR3, the DNA is TGTGCCAGCTCTACCGGTGGACACCCGAATTCACCCCTCCACTTT.

The chain is built from TRBV27 and TRBJ2-2; TRBD2 matches at 12 bases. CDR1 MNHEY and CDR2 SMNVEV come from the germline V gene (reference sequence). V lost 2 bases and J lost 6; bases outside the gene matches: 16. The CDR3 has 20 amino acids. The CDR3, as DNA: TGTGCCAGCAGTTTACAGCAAACCTTAAGACTAGCGGGGGATTCCGGGGAGCTGTTTTTT. It codes for CASSLQQTLRLAGDSGELFF.

The chain has TRBV4-1 and TRBJ1-2, with TRBD1 identical over 8 bases. V lost 2 bases, J lost 2 bases, and 7 bases stayed unmatched. Germline V gene sequence: CDR1 MGHRA, CDR2 YSYEKL. The CDR3 extends over 16 amino acids. The CDR3 DNA sequence: TGCGCCAGCAGCCAACCAGCCAGGGGGCGCAACTATGGCTACACCTTC. Amino acids: CASSQPARGRNYGYTF.

The chain couples TRBV2 to TRBJ1-3, with no clear D. V was cut by 8 bases and J by 4 bases, with 18 bases left in between. The CDR3 sequence is 15 residues long. Germline CDR1 and CDR2: SNHLY and FYNNEI. This CDR3 reads CASGSERAGGNTIYF. Here the CDR3 DNA reads TGTGCCAGCGGTTCCGAGAGGGCTGGCGGAAACACCATATATTTT. The complete variable domain, with remaining parts taken from reference TRBV2 and TRBJ1-3, reads EPEVTQTPSHQVTQMGQEVILRCVPISNHLYFYWYRQILGQKVEFLVSFYNNEISEKSEIFDDQFSVERPDGSNFTLKIRSTKLEDSAMYFCASGSERAGGNTIYFGEGSWLTVV.

The chain links TRBV2 to TRBJ2-1, with TRBD1 as a possible D gene (6 bases). The CDR3 spans 13 residues. Trimming removed 6 bases at V and 4 bases at J, with 10 bases between. Germline V lookup: CDR1 SNHLY, CDR2 FYNNEI. The CDR3 coding sequence is TGTGCCAGCAGACACAGGGTATACAATGAGCAGTTCTTC. This translates into CASRHRVYNEQFF.

This clone was detected only once. The chain recombines TRBV6-6 with TRBJ1-2, with D uncertain. V gave up 4 bases and J gave up 8 bases, with 14 bases separating them. Germline V CDR1 and CDR2: MNHNY, SVGAGI (reference sequence). There are 13 residues in the CDR3. DNA for the CDR3: TGTGCCAGCAGTTTTGACGGAGCGGCCGGCTACACCTTC. Protein product: CASSFDGAAGYTF.

This clone appeared once. This chain links TRBV7-9 with TRBJ1-6; 8 bases are a match to TRBD1. Unmatched junction bases numbered 7, after V lost 1 base and J lost 8 bases. Germline assignment: CDR1 SEHNR and CDR2 FQNEAQ (reference sequence). There are 16 residues in the CDR3. CDR3 sequence reads: CASSLGSGTGDSPLHF. The DNA for the CDR3 is TGTGCCAGCAGCTTAGGGTCCGGGACAGGAGATTCACCCCTCCACTTT.